This T cell receptor (beta chain) was recorded in a study of T and B cells in COVID-19 patients. Study-level information: At median age approximately 31 years, recovered patients were younger than active-infection patients at about 72. Study-wide results and caveats: Active COVID-19 showed highly clonal TRB repertoires; recovery showed diversity and richness above healthy donors. In COVID-19 patients, T cell receptor beta variable and joining gene use was reportedly strongly skewed.

TRB rearrangements were amplified by multiplex PCR with BIOMED2 TRB-A/B primers. MiXCR, run by TCRdb on the multiplex PCR reads, gives a single entry per CDR3 protein. The sample contains tens of thousands of distinct CDR3 sequences, approximately 32% of which appear only once. A remark on this clonotype: The antigen is undetermined.

This CDR3 has 14 amino acids. The V end was cut by 2 bases, the J end by 4 bases, with 8 bases between. The germline V gene has CDR1 MNHEY and CDR2 SVGAGI. TRB was amplified from about 250-500 ng of blood genomic DNA. Sequenced material: blood. The chain couples TRBV6-5 to TRBJ2-2; unclear D gene. The sequence came from a human donor who had recovered from COVID-19. This chain's CDR3 is CASSYDSGTGELFF. CDR3 bases: TGTGCCAGCAGTTACGACTCGGGCACCGGGGAGCTGTTTTTT.